The clone carrying this T cell receptor (beta chain) has a count of ten or more. These data originate in a study of spatial heterogeneity in lung cancer. TCRdb processed the 5' RACE reads anew with MiXCR; each CDR3 protein has one entry. The repertoire consists of 2,000 to 3,000 distinct CDR3 sequences, with about 13% occurring once and the leading ten covering approximately 50%. Time point meaning: sample taken at primary tumor resection. Extraction of whole RNA from tumor, nontumor lung or frozen PBMC preceded unsorted sequencing. The CDR3 consists of 15 residues. V was pared by 4 bases and J by 3 bases, with 12 bases between.

This receptor was obtained from a male donor with early-stage non-small cell lung cancer. The sequenced sample was PBMCs, obtained at surgery. The J gene is TRBJ2-2, the V gene TRBV23-1; unclear D gene. TRBV23-1 is an open reading frame, and its role is uncertain. DNA of the CDR3: TGCGCCAGCAGTCTAGGCAGTTGGGACACCGGGGAGCTGTTTTTT. It codes for CASSLGSWDTGELFF.